This T cell receptor beta chain stems from a study of blood T cell repertoires in COVID-19. The authors' processing: The assay estimated nucleated cells by amplifying reference gene primers. Sequencing used immunoSEQ multiplex PCR; TCRdb keeps in-frame clones, though not all of them. V, J and clone size derive from that table, while D and trimming were established from the DNA sequence. The sample lists a few hundred thousand clones, roughly 90% occurring once. Germline CDR1 is LNHDA and CDR2 is SQIVND (reference sequence). Deletions cut 5 bases from V and 7 bases from J, with 8 bases between. The CDR3 totals 11 residues.

The sequenced sample consisted of peripheral blood. The source is a woman aged 55-69 years with COVID-19, enrolled during active disease. The J gene is TRBJ2-5, the V gene TRBV19, with D tentatively TRBD2 (6 bases). The CDR3 here is CASSSEGTQYF. In DNA, the CDR3 is TGTGCCAGTAGTTCGGAGGGGACCCAGTACTTC.